Described below is a single T cell receptor beta chain sequence and its context. Antigen: not known. The library attached unique molecular identifiers to individual cDNA molecules. Each CDR3 protein is one row after TCRdb ran MiXCR on the reads. The sample shows about 120,000 distinct CDR3 sequences, approximately 9.3% of them seen only once. This sample was included in a study of human T cells and chemical hapten exposure. Study conclusions and caveats: DPC sensitization did not alter TCRs above 1 in 1000 frequency.

V was shortened by 5 bases and J by 0 bases, with 9 bases between the two germline ends. Germline-derived CDR1 and CDR2 are LGHNT and FRNRAP. The CDR3 runs to 14 residues. Whole blood that had not been fractionated was the source of extracted total RNA. The rearrangement joins TRBV12-5 to TRBJ2-3, with D possibly TRBD2 on 5 matching bases. The sample comprised whole blood. The TCR originated in a human donor in good health. Some clones in this sample may be carry-over from other donors' samples. The CDR3 region is CASGGLRSTDTQYF. Written as DNA, the CDR3 is TGTGCTAGTGGTGGACTCCGGAGCACAGATACGCAGTATTTT.